This T cell receptor (beta chain) was recovered during a study of CXCR3-negative and CXCR3-positive naive CD8 T cells. Across the whole study: Per library, roughly 1.4 +/- 0.3 million reads; about 135 million TRB reads overall.

The study made its TRB cDNA libraries by 5' RACE, adding UMI labels. TCRdb reprocessed the 5' RACE reads and stores each CDR3 protein as one record, lacking DNA. With about 130,000 distinct CDR3 sequences in the sample, the ten largest clones hold approximately 0.54%. The study, taken as a whole, reports: Against CXCR3-negative naive cells, CXCR3-positive naive cells showed more hydrophobic TRB CDR3s. Memory CD8+ cells showed much lower diversity, while both naive subsets displayed comparably high diversity. Naive CXCR3-negative and CXCR3-positive cells had similar TRBV-TRBJ usage; memory differed.

To note about this clonotype: Its antigen is as yet unknown.

The CDR3 contains 16 residues. This sequence joins TRBV12-3 or TRBV12-4 and TRBJ2-1; the TRBD1 assignment by TCRdb is unverifiable without DNA. This TCR was sampled from a human donor in good health. Some clones in this sample may be carry-over from other donors' samples. Sequenced material: naive CXCR3+ CD8+ T cells from blood. This sample's subset: CD45RO-CCR7+CD27+CD95- naive CD8+ T cells expressing CXCR3 (TNR3+). CDR3 in amino acids: CASSGRERARGNEQFF.